One and the same sample provided the 11 T cell receptor beta chains below, sequenced in a study of T cells in Graves' hyperthyroidism and ophthalmopathy (dated by TCRdb to about 2019). Libraries came from multiplex PCR. The sequencer was an Illumina HiSeq 2000. The TCR beta CDR3 regions were amplified from RNA transcripts. The first round of RT-PCR for the TCR CDR3 was performed with the HTBI primer set and the Qiagen OneStep RT-PCR kit. In TCRdb, the public reads were trimmed at Q25 with fastp and aligned with MiXCR, with productive beta chains retained. For every CDR3 protein sequence, its rows merge into one entry that carries the most common genes and DNA. The table for this sample lists under 300,000 distinct CDR3 sequences; 12% to 15% of them were counted only once. The top ten hold over 25% of the sample. The specimen sequenced was blood. These receptors were collected from a woman aged 45-65 years with Graves' hyperthyroidism that later progressed to Graves' ophthalmopathy.

This clonotype was seen repeatedly, ten times or more. The chain links TRBV2 to TRBJ1-1, with D perhaps TRBD1 (6 bases). V was trimmed by 6 bases and J by 1 base, leaving 9 bases between them. The germline CDR1 and CDR2 sequences are SNHLY and FYNNEI. The CDR3 runs 13 residues. CDR3 sequence: CASRGQPNTEAFF. The CDR3 DNA sequence: TGTGCCAGCAGGGGACAACCGAACACTGAAGCTTTCTTT.

This clonotype showed up many times. The rearrangement joins TRBV10-3 to TRBJ2-2; perhaps TRBD2 as D (5 bases). V was cut by 8 bases and J by 7 bases, with 8 bases left in between. This CDR3 is built from 11 residues. Germline CDR1 is ENHRY and CDR2 is SYGVKD. Written as DNA, the CDR3 is TGTGCCATCCGGGATGTCGGGGAGCTGTTTTTT. As protein: CAIRDVGELFF.

This clonotype was found many times. The genes are TRBV18 and TRBJ2-1; tentative D call: TRBD1 (6 bases). CDR1 KGHSH and CDR2 LQKENI come from the germline V gene. V gave up 1 base and J gave up 5 bases, with 9 bases separating them. This CDR3 has 14 residues. The CDR3 loop is CASSPQSGDNEQFF. In DNA, the CDR3 is TGTGCCAGCTCACCACAGTCAGGGGACAATGAGCAGTTCTTC.

This clonotype showed up many times. The chain joins TRBV28 to TRBJ2-3, with TRBD2 identical over 13 bases. V shed 3 bases, J shed 4 bases, and the junction held 4 bases outside the gene matches. Germline CDR1 is MDHEN and CDR2 is SYDVKM. CDR3 length: 16 amino acids. CDR3 loop: CASSFGLAGEPDTQYF. The CDR3 coding sequence is TGTGCCAGCAGTTTCGGACTAGCGGGAGAGCCAGATACGCAGTATTTT.

This clonotype has at least ten counts. The V call is TRBV2, the J call TRBJ1-5; D is unclear. V was clipped by 2 bases and J by 4 bases, with 9 bases between them. The CDR3 is 14 residues long. The germline gives CDR1 SNHLY, CDR2 FYNNEI. CDR3 region: CASSERQNNQPQHF. DNA for the CDR3: TGTGCCAGCAGTGAACGGCAGAATAATCAGCCCCAGCATTTT. Supplemented by reference TRBV2 and TRBJ1-5, the full variable domain reads EPEVTQTPSHQVTQMGQEVILRCVPISNHLYFYWYRQILGQKVEFLVSFYNNEISEKSEIFDDQFSVERPDGSNFTLKIRSTKLEDSAMYFCASSERQNNQPQHFGDGTRLSIL.

This clonotype was seen repeatedly, ten times or more. The chain uses TRBV27 and TRBJ2-1, with D hard to call. Germline V gene data show CDR1 as MNHEY and CDR2 as SMNVEV (reference sequence). This CDR3 has 14 residues. V lost 7 bases and J 6 bases, leaving 16 bases between the germline ends. The CDR3 sequence is CASKDPARINEQFF. The CDR3 nucleotides are TGTGCCAGCAAGGACCCCGCCAGAATCAATGAGCAGTTCTTC.

This sequence joins TRBV20-1 and TRBJ2-1, with 15 positions matching TRBD2. From germline, CDR1 is DFQATT and CDR2 SNEGSKA (reference sequence). The junction had 14 bases not matched to a gene; V was cut back by 1 base and J by 4 bases. CDR3 length equals 20 residues. The CDR3 DNA reads as TGCAGTGCTAGAGCCCTCCGTCGAGGACTAGCGGGAGGGGTATACAATGAGCAGTTCTTC. This encodes CSARALRRGLAGGVYNEQFF.

This clonotype appeared many times. The DNA of the CDR3 is TGTGCCAGCAGTGTAGCCCGAGGGAGCAATGAGCAGTTCTTC. As protein: CASSVARGSNEQFF. The V gene is TRBV2, the J gene TRBJ2-1, with D possibly being TRBD2 (5 bases). Per germline, CDR1 SNHLY and CDR2 FYNNEI. The length of the CDR3 is 14 residues. V was pared by 4 bases and J by 6 bases, with 13 bases between.

This clonotype was counted ten times or more. This rearrangement joins TRBV5-1 to TRBJ2-7, with no clear D. Trimming stripped 0 bases from V and 0 bases from J, with 10 bases between. This CDR3 spans 15 amino acids. Germline lookup yields CDR1 SGHRS and CDR2 YFSETQ. CDR3 sequence reads: CASSLGHSSSYEQYF. The CDR3 DNA reads TGCGCCAGCAGCTTGGGGCACTCAAGCTCCTACGAGCAGTACTTC.

This clonotype was detected many times. This chain connects TRBV28 to TRBJ2-1; D might be TRBD2 (6 bases). Germline CDR1 is MDHEN and CDR2 is SYDVKM. Trimming shortened V by 5 bases and J by 9 bases, and 17 bases separated the two germline ends. CDR3 length: 14 residues. This chain's CDR3 is CASSRALASGEQFF. The CDR3 DNA sequence: TGTGCCAGCAGTCGGGCCCTAGCGTCAGGTGAGCAGTTCTTC.

This clonotype has at least ten counts. V gene TRBV28 combines with J gene TRBJ1-5, with 7 bases fitting TRBD1. Losses at the gene ends were 4 bases for V and 5 bases for J; bases not matched to a gene: 8. The length of the CDR3 is 15 residues. Germline CDR1 is MDHEN and CDR2 is SYDVKM. As DNA, the CDR3 is TGTGCCAGCAGTTGGTTGACAGGGAGTGATCAGCCCCAGCATTTT. Translating it yields CASSWLTGSDQPQHF.